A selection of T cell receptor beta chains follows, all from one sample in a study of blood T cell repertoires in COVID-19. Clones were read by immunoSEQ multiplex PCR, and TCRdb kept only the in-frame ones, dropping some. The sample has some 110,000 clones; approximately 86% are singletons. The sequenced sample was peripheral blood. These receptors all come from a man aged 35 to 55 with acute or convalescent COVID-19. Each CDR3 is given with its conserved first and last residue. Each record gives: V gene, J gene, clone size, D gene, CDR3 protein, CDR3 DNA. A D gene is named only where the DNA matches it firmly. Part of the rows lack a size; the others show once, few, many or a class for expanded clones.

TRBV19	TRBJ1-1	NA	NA	CASSATVSNTEAFF	TGTGCCAGTAGTGCGACAGTTTCGAACACTGAAGCTTTCTTT
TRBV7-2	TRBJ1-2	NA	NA	CASTDRSSNYGYTF	TGTGCCAGCACCGACCGGAGTAGCAACTATGGCTACACCTTC
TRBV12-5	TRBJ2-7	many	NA	CASALAPFYEQYF	TGTGCTAGTGCTCTAGCGCCCTTCTACGAGCAGTACTTC
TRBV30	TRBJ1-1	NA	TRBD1	CAWDRAENTEAFF	TGTGCCTGGGACAGGGCGGAGAACACTGAAGCTTTCTTT
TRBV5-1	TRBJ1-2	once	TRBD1	CASSLAQGGYGYTF	TGCGCCAGCAGCTTGGCCCAGGGGGGCTATGGCTACACCTTC
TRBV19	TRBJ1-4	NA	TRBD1	CASSSGQGGLEKLFF	TGTGCCAGTAGTTCCGGACAGGGGGGGTTAGAAAAACTGTTTTTT
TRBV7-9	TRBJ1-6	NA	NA	CASSPVDSRDSPLHF	TGTGCCAGCAGCCCCGTTGATTCGCGGGACTCACCCCTCCACTTT
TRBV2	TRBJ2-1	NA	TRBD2	CASSVRPGGNEQFF	TGTGCCAGCAGTGTACGACCGGGGGGAAATGAGCAGTTCTTC
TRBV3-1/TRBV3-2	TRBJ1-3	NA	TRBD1	CASSHHGTGNTIYF	TGTGCCAGCAGCCACCACGGGACAGGGAACACCATATATTTT
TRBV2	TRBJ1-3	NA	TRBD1	CASSPRTGVDTIYF	TGTGCCAGCAGTCCCAGGACAGGGGTTGACACCATATATTTT
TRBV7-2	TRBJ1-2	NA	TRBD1	CASSVTGVSGGGYTF	TGTGCCAGCAGCGTTACAGGGGTTTCCGGGGGTGGCTACACCTTC
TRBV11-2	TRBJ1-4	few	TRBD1	CASSPAGTGGEKLFF	TGTGCCAGCAGCCCAGCCGGGACAGGGGGTGAAAAACTGTTTTTT
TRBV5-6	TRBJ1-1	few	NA	CASSPQRGSLKAFF	TGTGCCAGCAGCCCCCAGAGGGGGAGCCTCAAAGCTTTCTTT
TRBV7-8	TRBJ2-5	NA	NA	CASSLEGGPGTQYF	TGTGCCAGCAGCTTAGAGGGGGGGCCGGGGACCCAGTACTTC
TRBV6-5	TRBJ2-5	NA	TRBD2	CASSYSTSGAGETQYF	TGTGCCAGCAGTTACTCGACTAGCGGGGCCGGGGAGACCCAGTACTTC
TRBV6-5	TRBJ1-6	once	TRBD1	CASSRQGDSPLHF	TGTGCCAGCAGCCGACAGGGAGATTCACCCCTCCACTTT
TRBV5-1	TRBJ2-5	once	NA	CASSSDRTFQETQYF	TGCGCCAGCAGCTCTGACAGGACCTTCCAAGAGACCCAGTACTTC
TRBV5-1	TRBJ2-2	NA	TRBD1	CASSLLRSGQGASGELFF	TGCGCCAGCAGCTTGTTGCGCTCCGGACAGGGGGCGTCCGGGGAGCTGTTTTTT
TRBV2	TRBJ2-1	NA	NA	CASSRWGSNEQFF	TGTGCCAGCAGCCGGTGGGGCTCTAATGAGCAGTTCTTC
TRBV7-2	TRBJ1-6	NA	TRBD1	CASSPGQGNNSPLHF	TGTGCCAGCAGCCCGGGACAGGGGAATAATTCACCCCTCCACTTT
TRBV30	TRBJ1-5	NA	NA	CAWSVLYSNQPQHF	TGTGCCTGGAGTGTACTCTATAGCAATCAGCCCCAGCATTTT
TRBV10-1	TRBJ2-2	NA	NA	CASDKDTAGELFF	TGCGCCAGCGACAAGGACACGGCCGGGGAGCTGTTTTTT
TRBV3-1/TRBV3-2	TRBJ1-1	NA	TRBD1	CASSPGQVVGPEAFF	TGTGCCAGCAGCCCCGGACAGGTGGTAGGTCCGGAAGCTTTCTTT
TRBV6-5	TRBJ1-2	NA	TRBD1	CASRLDRLYGYTF	TGTGCCAGCAGACTGGACAGGCTCTATGGCTACACCTTC
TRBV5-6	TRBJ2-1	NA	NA	CASSRQNEQFF	TGTGCCAGCAGCCGACAAAATGAGCAGTTCTTC
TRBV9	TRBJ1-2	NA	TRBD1	CASSVGQGANGYTF	TGTGCCAGCAGCGTCGGACAGGGGGCGAATGGCTACACCTTC
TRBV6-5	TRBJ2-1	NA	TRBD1	CASRRQGTYNEQFF	TGTGCCAGCCGGAGACAGGGGACCTACAATGAGCAGTTCTTC
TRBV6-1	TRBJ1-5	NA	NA	CASSEETGHNQPQHF	TGTGCCAGCAGTGAGGAGACAGGACACAATCAGCCCCAGCATTTT
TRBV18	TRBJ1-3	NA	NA	CASSPGTQTGNTIYF	TGTGCCAGCTCACCCGGGACACAAACTGGAAACACCATATATTTT
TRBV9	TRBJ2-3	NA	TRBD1	CASSVAQGGQADTQYF	TGTGCCAGCAGCGTAGCGCAGGGGGGACAGGCAGATACGCAGTATTTT
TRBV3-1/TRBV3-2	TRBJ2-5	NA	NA	CASSQDQSGWETQYF	TGTGCCAGCAGCCAAGATCAGTCCGGGTGGGAGACCCAGTACTTC
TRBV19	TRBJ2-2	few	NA	CASSLGNTGELFF	TGTGCCAGTAGCCTCGGGAACACCGGGGAGCTGTTTTTT
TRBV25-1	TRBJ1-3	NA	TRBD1	CASSVGGTGVIGNTIYF	TGTGCCAGCAGTGTGGGGGGTACAGGGGTCATTGGAAACACCATATATTTT
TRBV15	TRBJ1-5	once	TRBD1	CATSFRDRNQPQHF	TGTGCCACCAGCTTCCGGGACAGAAATCAGCCCCAGCATTTT
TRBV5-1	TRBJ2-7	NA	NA	CASSVGTSSTYEQYF	TGCGCCAGCAGCGTAGGGACATCCTCTACCTACGAGCAGTACTTC
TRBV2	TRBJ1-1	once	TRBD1	CASSVGQTNTEAFF	TGTGCCAGCAGCGTGGGACAGACGAACACTGAAGCTTTCTTT
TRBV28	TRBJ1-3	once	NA	CASSLDRTSGNTIYF	TGTGCCAGCAGCCTCGACAGGACCTCTGGAAACACCATATATTTT
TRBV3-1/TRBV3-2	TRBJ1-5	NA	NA	CASSQDLSQPQHF	TGTGCCAGCAGCCAAGATCTTAGTCAGCCCCAGCATTTT
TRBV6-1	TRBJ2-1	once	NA	CASSEARSSEQFF	TGTGCCAGCAGTGAAGCGCGTTCCTCTGAGCAGTTCTTC
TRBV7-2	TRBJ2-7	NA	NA	CASSSKSYGLAFYEQYF	TGTGCCAGCAGCTCAAAGTCCTATGGCCTAGCGTTTTACGAGCAGTACTTC
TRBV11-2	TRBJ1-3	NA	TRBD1	CASSYRGSSGNTIYF	TGTGCCAGCAGCTACAGGGGCAGCTCTGGAAACACCATATATTTT
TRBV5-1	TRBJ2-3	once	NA	CASSLNPLTDTQYF	TGCGCCAGCAGCTTGAACCCACTCACAGATACGCAGTATTTT
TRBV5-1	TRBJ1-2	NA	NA	CASSLVGGNYGYTF	TGCGCCAGCAGCTTGGTGGGCGGGAACTATGGCTACACCTTC
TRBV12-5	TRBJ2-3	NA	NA	CASGLYTSPTGTDTQYF	TGTGCTAGTGGTTTGTACACTAGTCCGACTGGCACAGATACGCAGTATTTT